This T cell receptor beta chain comes out of a study of patients and donors after allogeneic stem cell transplantation (dated by TCRdb to 2018 to 2021). V drops 1 base and J drops 4 bases, leaving 16 bases in between. CDR1 and CDR2 are drawn from the germline V gene: SGHVS, FNYEAQ. The CDR3 covers 16 residues, taking in both the cysteine and the phenylalanine. Of all the DNA, just the CDR3 is kept, 48 bases in frame from base 1. Points on this clonotype: It has no known antigen specificity. No qualities accompany the bases; no much larger clone lies one base away.

Library construction relied on RT-PCR. Reads for this sample came from a NextSeq 550. The raw public data were reprocessed by TCRdb itself: fastp quality trimming at Q25, MiXCR clonotype calling, in-frame beta chains only. CDR3 protein duplicates are merged, each entry listing the most common genes and DNA. The sample table records about 230,000 distinct CDR3 sequences; about 14% of these occur just once. In total, the top ten clones hold around 10% of the sample. The rearranged segments are TRBV7-6 and TRBJ2-5, and possibly TRBD1, on 6 matching bases. This TCR came from a human donor who was either an allogeneic HSCT recipient or a stem cell or donor lymphocyte infusion donor (not recorded which). It is not recorded whose cells these are; they may come from a transplant donor. What was sequenced was blood, either unsorted or a sorted T cell fraction (not recorded which). The sequence in DNA is TGTGCCAGCAGCTTAGTGTACAGGGCGACGGGAGAGACCCAGTACTTC. Translation gives CASSLVYRATGETQYF. With all but the CDR3 taken from the reference TRBV7-6 and TRBJ2-5 genes, the full variable domain is: GAGVSQSPRYKVTKRGQDVALRCDPISGHVSLYWYRQALGQGPEFLTYFNYEAQQDKSGLPNDRFSAERPEGSISTLTIQRTEQRDSAMYRCASSLVYRATGETQYFGPGTRLLVL.